This entry lists 24 T cell receptor beta chains sequenced from one sample in a study of T and B cells in COVID-19 patients. From blood, about 250-550 ng of genomic DNA served as TRB template. TRB rearrangements were amplified by multiplex PCR with BIOMED2 TRB-A/B primers. TCRdb re-called the multiplex PCR reads with MiXCR, one entry per CDR3 protein. The sample yields about 11,000 distinct CDR3 sequences, 33% seen once. The sample comprised blood. The origin of the receptors is a human donor with active COVID-19.

By sample fraction, this clonotype is medium-sized. The CDR3 region is CASSPPTRTAQETQYF. The CDR3 region has the DNA TGTGCCAGCTCACCACCCACCAGGACGGCCCAAGAGACCCAGTACTTC. The gene calls are TRBV18 and TRBJ2-5; D gene uncertain. The CDR3 spans 16 residues. The V gene's germline CDR1 is KGHSH and CDR2 LQKENI. Trimming stripped 0 bases from V and 1 base from J, with 12 bases between.

This clonotype is medium-sized (0.01 to 0.1%). The rearrangement joins TRBV19 to TRBJ2-7, with 15 bases fitting TRBD2. The junction had 6 bases not matched to a gene; V was cut back by 5 bases and J by 7 bases. In germline, CDR1 is LNHDA, CDR2 SQIVND (reference sequence). The CDR3 has 15 amino acids. CDR3 amino acids: CASSGTSGGRGEQYF. CDR3 coding DNA: TGTGCCAGTAGTGGGACTAGCGGGGGGAGAGGAGAGCAGTACTTC.

V is TRBV27 and J is TRBJ1-6; D uncertain. V lost 4 bases, J lost 1 base, and 5 bases lay in between. The CDR3 is 14 residues long. Germline CDR1 MNHEY, CDR2 SMNVEV (reference sequence). CDR3 protein: CASSYSSYNSPLHF. Written as DNA, the CDR3 is TGTGCCAGCAGTTACAGTTCCTATAATTCACCCCTCCACTTT.

This clonotype has just a few counts. The chain's CDR3 is CASSAQGANTEAFF. The CDR3 nucleotides read TGTGCCAGCAGCGCACAGGGGGCGAACACTGAAGCTTTCTTT. The rearrangement uses TRBV11-1 and TRBJ1-1, with 9 positions matching TRBD1. Germline V gives CDR1 SGHAT, CDR2 FQDESV (reference sequence). The CDR3 extends over 14 amino acids. The V gene end was trimmed by 5 bases and the J gene end by 1 base; junction bases not matched to a gene: 2.

Within the sample, this clonotype is medium-sized (0.01 to 0.1%). The gene calls are TRBV30 and TRBJ1-4; D unresolved. Trimming took 5 bases from V and 4 from J, leaving 11 bases between them. Looked up from germline, CDR1 is GTSNPN and CDR2 is SVGIG (reference sequence). The CDR3 loop spans 13 amino acids. The chain's CDR3 is CAWAGRNNEKLFF. The CDR3 DNA follows: TGTGCCTGGGCAGGACGGAATAATGAAAAACTGTTTTTT.

CDR3 nucleotide sequence: TGTGCCAGCAGCCAAGGAGTAAGAGCGGGGGGACAGACCCAGTACTTC. Encoded protein: CASSQGVRAGGQTQYF. This chain uses TRBV4-2 with TRBJ2-5; TRBD2 agrees at 9 bases. V dropped 1 base and J dropped 6; count of bases not matched to a gene: 9. Per germline, CDR1 LGHNA and CDR2 YNFKEQ. The CDR3 covers 16 residues.

The rearrangement links TRBV27 to TRBJ1-6; 10 bases map to TRBD1. The CDR3 contains 16 residues. Unmatched junction bases numbered 12, after V lost 7 bases and J lost 9 bases. CDR1 and CDR2 (germline): MNHEY, SMNVEV (reference sequence). In nucleotides, the CDR3 is TGTGCCAGCATGAAGGGGGGACAGGGGAGGGTTTCACCCCTCCACTTT. It encodes CASMKGGQGRVSPLHF.

Only a few counts were recorded for this clonotype. J is TRBJ2-3 and V is TRBV4-1; 8 bases are shared with TRBD2. Looked up from germline, CDR1 is MGHRA and CDR2 is YSYEKL. V gave up 6 bases and J gave up 2 bases; unmatched junction bases: 4. CDR3 length equals 14 residues. The CDR3 DNA reads as TGCGCCAGCAGTCGTAGCGGGGTCACAGATACGCAGTATTTT. Translating gives CASSRSGVTDTQYF.

This clonotype was observed a few times. V gene TRBV14 combines with J gene TRBJ2-7; TRBD2 agrees at 12 bases. V lost 4 bases, J lost 7 bases, and 5 bases stayed unmatched. This CDR3 has 14 residues. Germline loops: CDR1 SGHDN, CDR2 FVKESK. In DNA form, the CDR3 reads TGTGCCAGCAGCCCTAGCGGGGGGGCGAAAGAGCAGTACTTC. Its translation: CASSPSGGAKEQYF. Complete variable domain (other parts from reference TRBV14 and TRBJ2-7): EAGVTQFPSHSVIEKGQTVTLRCDPISGHDNLYWYRRVMGKEIKFLLHFVKESKQDESGMPNNRFLAERTGGTYSTLKVQPAELEDSGVYFCASSPSGGAKEQYFGPGTRLTVT.

V gene TRBV30 combines with J gene TRBJ1-2, with 8 nucleotides matching TRBD1. This CDR3 has 13 residues. Germline V gene sequence: CDR1 GTSNPN, CDR2 SVGIG (reference sequence). V gave up 3 bases and J gave up 8 bases; unmatched junction bases: 8. Written as DNA, the CDR3 is TGTGCCTGGAGAGGAGACAGGGGACGGGGCTACACCTTC. Amino acids: CAWRGDRGRGYTF.

This clonotype appeared a few times. The chain recombines TRBV20-1 with TRBJ2-7; possible D gene TRBD2, 7 bases. The CDR3 spans 14 residues. Trimming left V 1 base short and J 3 bases short, with 13 bases between. Germline assignment: CDR1 DFQATT and CDR2 SNEGSKA (reference sequence). The CDR3 sequence is CSARVGGAFYEQYF. As DNA, the CDR3 is TGCAGTGCTAGAGTGGGGGGGGCCTTCTACGAGCAGTACTTC.

The chain employs TRBV12-5 and TRBJ2-2; D perhaps matches TRBD2 (6 bases). This CDR3 spans 15 amino acids. The germline gives CDR1 LGHNT, CDR2 FRNRAP. Trimming cost V 0 bases and J 4 bases, with 9 bases left between them. This chain's CDR3 is CASGLVLGGTGELFF. The CDR3 region has the DNA TGTGCTAGTGGTTTGGTACTCGGGGGCACCGGGGAGCTGTTTTTT.

Within the sample, this clonotype is medium-sized. This sequence joins TRBV11-1 and TRBJ2-5, with 13 bases lining up with TRBD2. The CDR3 consists of 17 residues. The V segment lost 2 bases and the J segment 1 base; nucleotides outside the gene matches: 4. Per germline, CDR1 SGHAT and CDR2 FQDESV (reference sequence). The CDR3 DNA is TGTGCCAGCAGCTTATATGGGACTAGCGGGACCCAAGAGACCCAGTACTTC. As protein: CASSLYGTSGTQETQYF.

This clonotype was detected a few times. The J gene is TRBJ1-2, the V gene TRBV19; D may be TRBD1 (5 bases). Trimming removed 1 base at V and 0 bases at J, with 15 bases between. The CDR3 extends over 17 amino acids. The germline CDR1 and CDR2 sequences are LNHDA and SQIVND (reference sequence). The CDR3 spells CASSIGGGRGPNYGYTF. CDR3 DNA: TGTGCCAGTAGTATAGGGGGGGGGAGGGGCCCTAACTATGGCTACACCTTC.

This clonotype is medium-sized. The rearrangement joins TRBV12-3 or TRBV12-4 to TRBJ2-7, with 7 bases fitting TRBD1. The CDR3 sequence is 13 residues long. V was pared by 9 bases and J by 0 bases, with 5 bases of the junction left unmatched. The CDR3 protein is CASGTVYSYEQYF. The CDR3 DNA reads as TGTGCCAGTGGGACAGTTTACTCCTACGAGCAGTACTTC.

The V call is TRBV7-6, the J call TRBJ2-1; D unclear. Germline V gene lookup returns CDR1 SGHVS and CDR2 FNYEAQ. V shed 5 bases and J shed 4 bases, with 15 bases lying between them. This CDR3 comprises 15 residues. The CDR3 sequence: CASSPTDLGYNEQFF. DNA of the CDR3: TGTGCCAGCAGCCCCACCGACCTTGGGTACAATGAGCAGTTCTTC.

The V and J genes are TRBV19 and TRBJ1-4; 9 positions agree with TRBD1. Germline CDR1 is LNHDA and CDR2 is SQIVND (reference sequence). There are 20 residues in the CDR3. The junction had 13 bases not matched to a gene; V was cut back by 1 base and J by 1 base. The DNA for the CDR3 is TGTGCCAGTAGTATAGCCGAGGGGACAGGGCGTACTGGAACTAATGAAAAACTGTTTTTT. This translates into CASSIAEGTGRTGTNEKLFF.

This chain links TRBV5-5 with TRBJ2-4, with 10 bases lining up with TRBD2. This CDR3 spans 17 amino acids. V was pared by 4 bases and J by 7 bases, with 14 bases of the junction left unmatched. Germline values: CDR1 SGHKS, CDR2 YYEKEE (reference sequence). CDR3 protein: CASSLHGLAGVPNIQYF. The DNA of the CDR3 is TGTGCCAGCAGCCTCCATGGGCTAGCGGGGGTCCCCAACATTCAGTACTTC. Based on the CDR3 plus reference TRBV5-5 and TRBJ2-4, the full variable domain is DAGVTQSPTHLIKTRGQQVTLRCSPISGHKSVSWYQQVLGQGPQFIFQYYEKEERGRGNFPDRFSARQFPNYSSELNVNALLLGDSALYLCASSLHGLAGVPNIQYFGAGTRLSVL.

This clonotype occurred a few times. The gene calls are TRBV12-3 or TRBV12-4 and TRBJ2-1; the match to TRBD1 covers 10 bases. This CDR3 region has 13 residues. V was clipped by 7 bases and J by 5 bases; unmatched bases: 2. The CDR3, as DNA: TGTGCCAGCACTGACAGGGGGCACAATGAGCAGTTCTTC. Protein product: CASTDRGHNEQFF.

This clonotype occurred once. The V and J genes are TRBV6-5 and TRBJ1-2; 12 bases align to TRBD1. This CDR3 region has 15 residues. The V segment lost 6 bases and the J segment 5 bases; nucleotides outside the gene matches: 7. Per the germline V gene, CDR1 is MNHEY and CDR2 is SVGAGI. The chain's CDR3 is CASSPGTGGQYGYTF. In DNA, the CDR3 is TGTGCCAGCAGCCCCGGGACAGGGGGCCAATATGGCTACACCTTC.

Comment on this clonotype: A much larger clone lies a single base off, so this may be a read error. The chain joins TRBV29-1 to TRBJ1-2, with 7 bases fitting TRBD1. Germline assignment: CDR1 SQVTM and CDR2 ANQGSEA. The length of the CDR3 is 11 residues. V shed 7 bases and J 7 bases; nucleotides not matched to a gene: 6. The CDR3 loop is CSGTGDFGYTF. Here the CDR3 DNA reads TGCAGCGGTACAGGGGACTTTGGCTACACCTTC.

The CDR3 DNA reads TGTGCCAGCAGTTACTCGAAAGGGGTCCCCTACTACGAGCAGTACTTC. This sequence encodes CASSYSKGVPYYEQYF. The genes are TRBV6-2 or TRBV6-3 and TRBJ2-7, with D possibly matching TRBD1 (5 bases). The CDR3 has 16 residues. Looked up from germline, CDR1 is MNHEY and CDR2 is SVGEGT. V lost 0 bases and J 3 bases, leaving 15 bases between the germline ends.

J is TRBJ2-7 and V is TRBV5-4, with a weak D call TRBD2 (6 bases). The germline CDR1 and CDR2 sequences are SGHNT and YYREEE (reference sequence). V gave up 1 base and J gave up 0 bases, with 8 bases separating them. The CDR3 is made up of 14 amino acids. CDR3 DNA: TGTGCCAGCAGCTTGCCGGGAGTCTCCTACGAGCAGTACTTC. Amino acid sequence: CASSLPGVSYEQYF.

This clonotype is medium-sized within its sample. The chain combines TRBV30 with TRBJ1-6; D unresolved. The CDR3 covers 13 residues. Germline CDR1 is GTSNPN and CDR2 is SVGIG (reference sequence). V lost 1 base and J 8 bases, leaving 9 bases between the germline ends. CDR3 amino acids: CAWSASSHSPLHF. In DNA, the CDR3 is TGTGCCTGGAGTGCATCTTCTCATTCACCCCTCCACTTT. The complete variable domain, with remaining parts taken from reference TRBV30 and TRBJ1-6, reads SQTIHQWPATLVQPVGSPLSLECTVEGTSNPNLYWYRQAAGRGLQLLFYSVGIGQISSEVPQNLSASRPQDRQFILSSKKLLLSDSGFYLCAWSASSHSPLHFGNGTRLTVT.